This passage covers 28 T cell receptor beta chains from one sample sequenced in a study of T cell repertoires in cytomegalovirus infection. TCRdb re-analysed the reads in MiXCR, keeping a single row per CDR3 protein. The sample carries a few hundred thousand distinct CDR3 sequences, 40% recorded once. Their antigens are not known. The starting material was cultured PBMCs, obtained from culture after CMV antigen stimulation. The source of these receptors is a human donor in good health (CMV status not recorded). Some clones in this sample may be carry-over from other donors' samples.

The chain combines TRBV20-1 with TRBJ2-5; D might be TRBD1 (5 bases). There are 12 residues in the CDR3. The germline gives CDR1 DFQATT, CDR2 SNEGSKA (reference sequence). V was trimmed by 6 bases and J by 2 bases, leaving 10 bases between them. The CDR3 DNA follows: TGCAGTGCACCGGACACTCAAGAGACCCAGTACTTC. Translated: CSAPDTQETQYF.

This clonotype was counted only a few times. The CDR3 sequence: CASGGLAGGRETQYF. In DNA form, the CDR3 reads TGTGCCAGCGGAGGACTAGCGGGAGGGCGAGAGACCCAGTACTTC. V is TRBV27 and J is TRBJ2-5; 15 nucleotides align to TRBD2. The CDR3 sequence is 15 residues long. V was pared by 8 bases and J by 4 bases, with 5 bases of the junction left unmatched. The V gene's germline CDR1 is MNHEY and CDR2 SMNVEV (reference sequence).

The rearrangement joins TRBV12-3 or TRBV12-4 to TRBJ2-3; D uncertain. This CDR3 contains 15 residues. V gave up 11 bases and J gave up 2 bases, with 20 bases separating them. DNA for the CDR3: TGTGCCTCGCGGACGATCCTTAGAGACACAGATACGCAGTATTTT. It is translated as CASRTILRDTDTQYF.

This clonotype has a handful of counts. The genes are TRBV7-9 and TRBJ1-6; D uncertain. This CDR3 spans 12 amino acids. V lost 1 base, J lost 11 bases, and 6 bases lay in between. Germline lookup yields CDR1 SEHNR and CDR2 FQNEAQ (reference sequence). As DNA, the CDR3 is TGTGCCAGCAGCTTAGAATTTCCACCCCTCCACTTT. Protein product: CASSLEFPPLHF.

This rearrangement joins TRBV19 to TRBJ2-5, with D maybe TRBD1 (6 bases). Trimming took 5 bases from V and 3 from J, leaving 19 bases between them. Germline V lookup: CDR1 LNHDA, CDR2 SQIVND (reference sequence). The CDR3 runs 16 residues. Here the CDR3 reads CASSPVVTGTKETQYF. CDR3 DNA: TGTGCCAGTAGTCCGGTGGTCACAGGGACGAAAGAGACCCAGTACTTC.

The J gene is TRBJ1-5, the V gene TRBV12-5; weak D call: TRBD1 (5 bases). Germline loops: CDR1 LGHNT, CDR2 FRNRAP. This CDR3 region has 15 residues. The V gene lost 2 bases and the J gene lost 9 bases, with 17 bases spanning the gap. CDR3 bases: TGTGCTAGTGGTTTGACAGGAAAGGGAGCCTGGCCCCAGCATTTT. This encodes CASGLTGKGAWPQHF.

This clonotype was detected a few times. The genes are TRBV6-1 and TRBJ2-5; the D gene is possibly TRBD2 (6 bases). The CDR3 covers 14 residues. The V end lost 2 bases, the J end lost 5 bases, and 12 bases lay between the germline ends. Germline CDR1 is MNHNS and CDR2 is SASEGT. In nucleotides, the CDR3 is TGTGCCAGCAGTGAATCGGGGGTCCGGGAGACCCAGTACTTC. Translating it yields CASSESGVRETQYF.

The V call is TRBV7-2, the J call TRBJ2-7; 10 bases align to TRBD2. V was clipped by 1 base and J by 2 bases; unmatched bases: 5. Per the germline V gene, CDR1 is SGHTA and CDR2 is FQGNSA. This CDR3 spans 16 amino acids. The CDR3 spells CASSLVSSGGPYEQYF. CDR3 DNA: TGTGCCAGCAGCTTAGTATCTAGCGGGGGCCCCTACGAGCAGTACTTC. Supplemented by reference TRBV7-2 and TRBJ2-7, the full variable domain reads GAGVSQSPSNKVTEKGKDVELRCDPISGHTALYWYRQSLGQGLEFLIYFQGNSAPDKSGLPSDRFSAERTGGSVSTLTIQRTQQEDSAVYLCASSLVSSGGPYEQYFGPGTRLTVT.

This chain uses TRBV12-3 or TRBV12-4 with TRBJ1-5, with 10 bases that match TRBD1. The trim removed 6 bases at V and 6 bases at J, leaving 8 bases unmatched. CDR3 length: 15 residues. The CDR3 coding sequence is TGTGCCAGCAGCCTGACAGGGGGCAGAATTCAGCCCCAGCATTTT. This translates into CASSLTGGRIQPQHF.

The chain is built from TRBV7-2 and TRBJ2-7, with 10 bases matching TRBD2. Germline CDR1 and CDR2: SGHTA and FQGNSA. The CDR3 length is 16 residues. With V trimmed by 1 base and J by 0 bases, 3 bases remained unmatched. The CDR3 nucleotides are TGTGCCAGCAGCTTAGGAGCGGGAGGGAGCTCCTACGAGCAGTACTTC. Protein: CASSLGAGGSSYEQYF.

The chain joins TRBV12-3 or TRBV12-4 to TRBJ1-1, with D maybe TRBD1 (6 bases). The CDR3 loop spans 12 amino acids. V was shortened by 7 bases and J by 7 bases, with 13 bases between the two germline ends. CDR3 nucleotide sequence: TGTGCCAGCATTTCGGACAGAGATGAAGCTTTCTTT. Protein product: CASISDRDEAFF.

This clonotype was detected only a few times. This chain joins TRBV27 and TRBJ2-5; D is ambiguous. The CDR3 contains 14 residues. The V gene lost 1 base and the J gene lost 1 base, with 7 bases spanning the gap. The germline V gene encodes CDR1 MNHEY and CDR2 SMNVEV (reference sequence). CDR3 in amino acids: CASSLFAAQETQYF. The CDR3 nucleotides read TGTGCCAGCAGTTTATTTGCGGCCCAAGAGACCCAGTACTTC.

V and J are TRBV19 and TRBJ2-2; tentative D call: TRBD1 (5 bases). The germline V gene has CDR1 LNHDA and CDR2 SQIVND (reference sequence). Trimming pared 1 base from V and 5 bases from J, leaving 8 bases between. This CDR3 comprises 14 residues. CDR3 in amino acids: CASSIARETGELFF. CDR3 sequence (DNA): TGTGCCAGTAGTATAGCCAGGGAAACCGGGGAGCTGTTTTTT.

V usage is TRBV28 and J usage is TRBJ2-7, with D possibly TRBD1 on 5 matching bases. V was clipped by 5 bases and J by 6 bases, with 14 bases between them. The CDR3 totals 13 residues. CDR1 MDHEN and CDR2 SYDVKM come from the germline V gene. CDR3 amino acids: CASSLDSTGEQYF. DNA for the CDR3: TGTGCCAGCAGTCTCGACAGTACGGGCGAGCAGTACTTC.

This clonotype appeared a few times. The CDR3 DNA is TGTGCCAGCAGTTACAACGGGGGTGGTGGCTACACCTTC. Its translation is CASSYNGGGGYTF. The genes are TRBV6-2 or TRBV6-3 and TRBJ1-2, with D possibly matching TRBD1 (5 bases). Germline CDR1 and CDR2: MNHEY and SVGEGT. The CDR3 has 13 residues. Between the trimmed V and J ends, which lost 2 bases and 7 bases, there was a span of 11 bases.

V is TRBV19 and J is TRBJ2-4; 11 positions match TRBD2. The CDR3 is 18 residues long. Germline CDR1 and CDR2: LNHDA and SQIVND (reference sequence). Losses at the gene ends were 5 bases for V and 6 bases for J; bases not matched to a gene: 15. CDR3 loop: CASSSTDGTSGGGNIQYF. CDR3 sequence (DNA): TGTGCCAGTAGTTCCACGGACGGGACTAGCGGCGGGGGAAACATTCAGTACTTC.

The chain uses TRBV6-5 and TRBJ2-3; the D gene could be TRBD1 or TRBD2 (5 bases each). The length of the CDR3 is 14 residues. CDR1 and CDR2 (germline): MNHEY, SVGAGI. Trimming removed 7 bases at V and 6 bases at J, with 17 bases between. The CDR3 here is CASNLRDPPDTQYF. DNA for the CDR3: TGTGCCAGCAACCTCCGGGACCCTCCGGATACGCAGTATTTT.

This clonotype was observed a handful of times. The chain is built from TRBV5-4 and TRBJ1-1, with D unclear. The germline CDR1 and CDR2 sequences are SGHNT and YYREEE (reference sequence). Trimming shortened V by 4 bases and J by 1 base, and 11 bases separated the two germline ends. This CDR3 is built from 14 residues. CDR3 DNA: TGTGCCAGCAGCCGACTGGTGGGGAACACTGAAGCTTTCTTT. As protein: CASSRLVGNTEAFF. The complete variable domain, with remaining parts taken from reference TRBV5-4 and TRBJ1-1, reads ETGVTQSPTHLIKTRGQQVTLRCSSQSGHNTVSWYQQALGQGPQFIFQYYREEENGRGNFPPRFSGLQFPNYSSELNVNALELDDSALYLCASSRLVGNTEAFFGQGTRLTVV.

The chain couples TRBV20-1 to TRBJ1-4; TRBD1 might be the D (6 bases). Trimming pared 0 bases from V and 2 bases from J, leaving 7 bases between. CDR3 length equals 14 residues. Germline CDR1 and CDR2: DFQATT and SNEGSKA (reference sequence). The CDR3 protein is CSARDTGTNEKLFF. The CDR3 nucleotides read TGCAGTGCTAGAGACACAGGGACTAATGAAAAACTGTTTTTT.

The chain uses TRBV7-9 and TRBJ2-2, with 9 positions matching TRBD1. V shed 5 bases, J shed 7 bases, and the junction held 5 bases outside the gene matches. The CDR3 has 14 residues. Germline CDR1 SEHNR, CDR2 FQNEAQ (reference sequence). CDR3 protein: CASSPGTGYGELFF. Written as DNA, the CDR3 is TGTGCCAGCAGCCCCGGGACAGGGTACGGGGAGCTGTTTTTT.

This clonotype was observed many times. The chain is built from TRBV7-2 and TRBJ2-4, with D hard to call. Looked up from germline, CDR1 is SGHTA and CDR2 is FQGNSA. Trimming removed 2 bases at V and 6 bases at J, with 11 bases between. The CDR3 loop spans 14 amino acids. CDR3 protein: CASSLSATLNIQYF. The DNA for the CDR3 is TGTGCCAGCAGCTTATCCGCCACCCTAAACATTCAGTACTTC.

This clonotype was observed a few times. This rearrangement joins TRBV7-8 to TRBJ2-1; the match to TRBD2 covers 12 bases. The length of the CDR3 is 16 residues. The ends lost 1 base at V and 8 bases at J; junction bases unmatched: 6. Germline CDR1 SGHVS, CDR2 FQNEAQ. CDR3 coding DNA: TGTGCCAGCAGCTTAGTCACTAGCGGGGGGTACTATGAGCAGTTCTTC. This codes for CASSLVTSGGYYEQFF.

The CDR3 here is CSVDPGGYNEQFF. Written as DNA, the CDR3 is TGCAGCGTTGATCCCGGGGGCTACAATGAGCAGTTCTTC. The gene calls are TRBV29-1 and TRBJ2-1; D possibly corresponds to TRBD2 (6 bases). The V gene lost 3 bases and the J gene lost 3 bases, with 9 bases spanning the gap. The CDR3 length is 13 residues. Germline values: CDR1 SQVTM, CDR2 ANQGSEA.

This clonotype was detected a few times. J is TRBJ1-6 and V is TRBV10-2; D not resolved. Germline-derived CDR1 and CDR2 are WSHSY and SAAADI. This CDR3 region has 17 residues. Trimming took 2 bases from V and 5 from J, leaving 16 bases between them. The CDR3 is CASSEGKGWRDNSPLHF. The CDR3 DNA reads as TGCGCCAGCAGTGAGGGAAAGGGATGGAGAGATAATTCACCCCTCCACTTT.

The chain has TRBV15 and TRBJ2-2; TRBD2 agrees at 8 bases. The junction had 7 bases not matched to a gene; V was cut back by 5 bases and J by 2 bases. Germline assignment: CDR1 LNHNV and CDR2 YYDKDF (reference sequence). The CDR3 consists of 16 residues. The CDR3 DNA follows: TGTGCCACCAGCGCCTATAGCGGGGTAAACACCGGGGAGCTGTTTTTT. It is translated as CATSAYSGVNTGELFF.

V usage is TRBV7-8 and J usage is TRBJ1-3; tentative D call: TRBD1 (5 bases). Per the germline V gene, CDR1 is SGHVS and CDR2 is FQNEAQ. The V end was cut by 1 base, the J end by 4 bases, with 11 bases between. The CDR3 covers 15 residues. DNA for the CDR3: TGTGCCAGCAGCTTAGAGGGGATAGCGGGAAACACCATATATTTT. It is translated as CASSLEGIAGNTIYF.

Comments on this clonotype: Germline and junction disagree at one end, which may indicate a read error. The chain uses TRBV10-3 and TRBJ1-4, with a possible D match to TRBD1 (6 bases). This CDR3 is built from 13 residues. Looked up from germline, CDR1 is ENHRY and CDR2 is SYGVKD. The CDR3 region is CAIRGDRNEKLLF. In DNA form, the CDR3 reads TGTGCCATCAGGGGAGACAGGAATGAAAAACTGCTTTTT.

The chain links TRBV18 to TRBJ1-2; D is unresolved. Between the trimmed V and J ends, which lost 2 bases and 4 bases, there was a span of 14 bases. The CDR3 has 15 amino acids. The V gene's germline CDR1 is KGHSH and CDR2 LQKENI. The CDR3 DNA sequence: TGTGCCAGCTCACCAGATCAGGAATCGGTCTATGGCTACACCTTC. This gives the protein CASSPDQESVYGYTF.